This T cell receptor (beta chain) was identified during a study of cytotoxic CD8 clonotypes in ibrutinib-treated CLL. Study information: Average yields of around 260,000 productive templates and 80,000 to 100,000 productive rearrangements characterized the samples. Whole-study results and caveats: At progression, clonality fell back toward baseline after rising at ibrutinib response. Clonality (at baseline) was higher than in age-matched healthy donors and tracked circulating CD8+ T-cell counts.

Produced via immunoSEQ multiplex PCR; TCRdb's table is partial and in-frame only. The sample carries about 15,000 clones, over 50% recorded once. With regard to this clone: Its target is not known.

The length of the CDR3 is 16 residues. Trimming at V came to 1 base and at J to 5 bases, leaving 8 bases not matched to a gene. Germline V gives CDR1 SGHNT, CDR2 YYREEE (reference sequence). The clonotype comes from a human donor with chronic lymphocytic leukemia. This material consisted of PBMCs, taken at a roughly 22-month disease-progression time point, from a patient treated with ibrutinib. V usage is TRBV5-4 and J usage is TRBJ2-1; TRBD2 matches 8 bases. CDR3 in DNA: TGTGCCAGCAGCTTGCCTAGCGGGCGAGCGCACAATGAGCAGTTCTTC. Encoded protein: CASSLPSGRAHNEQFF. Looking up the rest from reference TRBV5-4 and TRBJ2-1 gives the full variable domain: ETGVTQSPTHLIKTRGQQVTLRCSSQSGHNTVSWYQQALGQGPQFIFQYYREEENGRGNFPPRFSGLQFPNYSSELNVNALELDDSALYLCASSLPSGRAHNEQFFGPGTRLTVL.